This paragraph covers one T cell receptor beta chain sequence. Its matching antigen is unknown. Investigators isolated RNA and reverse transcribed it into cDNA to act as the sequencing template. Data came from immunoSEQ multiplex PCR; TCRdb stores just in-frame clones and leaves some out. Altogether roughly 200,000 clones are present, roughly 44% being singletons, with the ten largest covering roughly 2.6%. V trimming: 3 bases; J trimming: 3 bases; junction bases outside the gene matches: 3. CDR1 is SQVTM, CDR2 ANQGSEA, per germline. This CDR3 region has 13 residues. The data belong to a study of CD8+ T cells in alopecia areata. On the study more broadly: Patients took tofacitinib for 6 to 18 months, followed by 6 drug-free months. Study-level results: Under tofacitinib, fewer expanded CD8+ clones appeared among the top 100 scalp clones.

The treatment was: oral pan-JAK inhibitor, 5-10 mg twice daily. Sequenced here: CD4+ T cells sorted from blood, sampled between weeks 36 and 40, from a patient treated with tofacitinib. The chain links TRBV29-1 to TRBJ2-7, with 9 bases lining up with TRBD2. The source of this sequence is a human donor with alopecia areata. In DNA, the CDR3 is TGCAGCGTTGATGGTAGCGGGGGCTACGAGCAGTACTTC. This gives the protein CSVDGSGGYEQYF.